One sample yielded the 28 T cell receptor beta chains listed below, sequenced in a study of blood T cell repertoires in COVID-19. Method: immunoSEQ multiplex PCR; TCRdb's copy keeps in-frame clones and lacks some. The sample has 300,000 to 400,000 clones; around 87% are singletons. The sequencing sample was made of peripheral blood. All receptors derive from a woman aged 55-70 years with COVID-19, enrolled during active disease.

The chain employs TRBV28 and TRBJ1-5; the D is unclear. CDR1 and CDR2 (germline): MDHEN, SYDVKM. The CDR3 runs 14 residues. V lost 3 bases, J lost 4 bases, and 10 bases lay in between. CDR3 DNA: TGTGCCAGCAGTTTTGCGGGCTGGAATCAGCCCCAGCATTTT. It yields the protein CASSFAGWNQPQHF.

The chain employs TRBV19 and TRBJ2-5; D is perhaps TRBD1 (5 bases). Per the germline V gene, CDR1 is LNHDA and CDR2 is SQIVND (reference sequence). The V end lost 7 bases, the J end lost 3 bases, and 12 bases lay between the germline ends. The CDR3 extends over 13 amino acids. The CDR3 reads CASKPQEKETQYF. DNA for the CDR3: TGTGCCAGTAAGCCACAGGAGAAAGAGACCCAGTACTTC.

The chain carries TRBV18 and TRBJ1-2; D is perhaps TRBD1 (5 bases). The germline V and J ends were trimmed by 0 bases and 1 base, with 15 bases remaining between them. Germline CDR1 KGHSH, CDR2 LQKENI. The CDR3 contains 17 residues. The CDR3, as DNA: TGTGCCAGCTCACCACCGGACAAGCGATCCCGTAACTATGGCTACACCTTC. Residues: CASSPPDKRSRNYGYTF.

The CDR3 coding sequence is TGTGCCAGCAGCGTAGGGACAGGTTCAGGCACAAACGATGAGCAGTTCTTC. It codes for CASSVGTGSGTNDEQFF. V usage is TRBV9 and J usage is TRBJ2-1; 7 positions match TRBD1. Trimming removed 0 bases from V and 8 bases from J; junction bases left unmatched: 14. Germline assignment: CDR1 SGDLS and CDR2 YYNGEE. The CDR3 extends over 17 amino acids.

This clone was counted a single time. The chain combines TRBV5-5 with TRBJ2-7; D is ambiguous. The germline CDR1 and CDR2 sequences are SGHKS and YYEKEE (reference sequence). Trimming removed 2 bases at V and 3 bases at J, with 12 bases between. This CDR3 comprises 14 residues. Here the CDR3 reads CASSFERVYYEQYF. In DNA, the CDR3 is TGTGCCAGCAGCTTCGAACGGGTGTACTACGAGCAGTACTTC.

V and J are TRBV6-6 and TRBJ1-2; D call uncertain. CDR1 and CDR2 from the germline V gene are MNHNY and SVGAGI (reference sequence). V lost 0 bases and J 8 bases, leaving 13 bases between the germline ends. The CDR3 totals 14 residues. Written as DNA, the CDR3 is TGTGCCAGCAGTTACTCAGGTCACTATGGAGGCTACACCTTC. Amino acid sequence: CASSYSGHYGGYTF.

V usage is TRBV9 and J usage is TRBJ2-5; 7 nucleotides agree with TRBD2. The CDR3 has 14 amino acids. Losses at the gene ends were 4 bases for V and 1 base for J; bases not matched to a gene: 4. Per germline, CDR1 SGDLS and CDR2 YYNGEE. As DNA, the CDR3 is TGTGCCAGCAGCTCCTGGACTAGCCAAGAGACCCAGTACTTC. This sequence encodes CASSSWTSQETQYF. Filled out from reference TRBV9 and TRBJ2-5, the complete variable domain reads DSGVTQTPKHLITATGQRVTLRCSPRSGDLSVYWYQQSLDQGLQFLIQYYNGEERAKGNILERFSAQQFPDLHSELNLSSLELGDSALYFCASSSWTSQETQYFGPGTRLLVL.

This rearrangement joins TRBV3-1 (or the pseudogene TRBV3-2) to TRBJ1-1; D is unclear. Trimming cost V 5 bases and J 5 bases, with 9 bases left between them. CDR1 is LGHDT, CDR2 YNNKEL, per germline (reference sequence). The CDR3 spans 12 residues. The CDR3 sequence is CASSFGGTEAFF. CDR3 in DNA: TGTGCCAGCAGCTTTGGCGGAACTGAAGCTTTCTTT.

DNA of the CDR3: TGCGCCAGCAGTGCGGGACAGAACTATGGCTACACCTTC. It yields the protein CASSAGQNYGYTF. The rearrangement joins TRBV10-1 to TRBJ1-2, with 7 bases fitting TRBD1. The V gene's germline CDR1 is WNHNN and CDR2 SYGVQD (reference sequence). The CDR3 totals 13 residues. With V trimmed by 4 bases and J by 2 bases, 1 base remained unmatched.

This rearrangement joins TRBV15 to TRBJ2-7; the match to TRBD1 covers 7 bases. The junction had 7 bases not matched to a gene; V was cut back by 5 bases and J by 3 bases. CDR3 length: 14 residues. Germline V gene data show CDR1 as LNHNV and CDR2 as YYDKDF (reference sequence). As DNA, the CDR3 is TGTGCCACCAGCGCGTATTACAGGGGCTACGAGCAGTACTTC. It codes for CATSAYYRGYEQYF.

This clone came up a few times. The chain has TRBV6-5 and TRBJ2-2; no clear D. CDR1 is MNHEY, CDR2 SVGAGI, per germline. The CDR3 is 14 residues long. With 4 bases removed from V and 2 bases from J, the gap between germline ends came to 8 bases. CDR3 amino acids: CASSWSSNTGELFF. The CDR3 DNA reads as TGTGCCAGCAGTTGGAGCAGTAACACCGGGGAGCTGTTTTTT.

The V and J genes are TRBV2 and TRBJ2-7, with 15 nucleotides matching TRBD2. The CDR3 extends over 16 amino acids. Trimming removed 5 bases from V and 6 bases from J; junction bases left unmatched: 8. Germline V gene sequence: CDR1 SNHLY, CDR2 FYNNEI. CDR3 residues: CASSPGLAGGAAEQYF. CDR3 DNA sequence: TGTGCCAGCAGTCCCGGACTAGCGGGGGGGGCAGCCGAGCAGTACTTC.

The rearrangement joins TRBV27 to TRBJ2-1, with D perhaps matching TRBD1 (7 bases). CDR1 and CDR2 from the germline V gene are MNHEY and SMNVEV (reference sequence). Trimming removed 2 bases from V and 5 bases from J, with 16 bases in between. The CDR3 length is 16 residues. Here the CDR3 reads CASSLGTSRGNNEQFF. The CDR3 DNA is TGTGCCAGCAGTTTAGGTACTAGCAGGGGGAACAATGAGCAGTTCTTC.

In this sample, this clone turned up a few times. This chain uses TRBV29-1 with TRBJ2-1; 9 nucleotides align to TRBD2. CDR1 SQVTM and CDR2 ANQGSEA come from the germline V gene. J gave up 4 bases and V 0 bases, and 7 bases lay outside the gene matches. The CDR3 spans 16 residues. The CDR3 spells CSVEDPQAGGYNEQFF. In nucleotides, the CDR3 is TGCAGCGTTGAAGACCCTCAGGCGGGGGGGTACAATGAGCAGTTCTTC.

The V and J genes are TRBV9 and TRBJ2-2; no clear D. The V gene lost 0 bases and the J gene lost 8 bases, with 8 bases spanning the gap. The CDR3 runs 13 residues. Germline V gene lookup returns CDR1 SGDLS and CDR2 YYNGEE. The CDR3 protein is CASSVVVAGELFF. The CDR3, as DNA: TGTGCCAGCAGCGTAGTCGTTGCGGGGGAGCTGTTTTTT.

The gene calls are TRBV11-2 and TRBJ2-5; 9 nucleotides align to TRBD2. Germline CDR1 SGHAT, CDR2 FQNNGV. The length of the CDR3 is 16 residues. J was trimmed by 0 bases and V by 2 bases; bases with no gene match: 4. The CDR3: CASSLLAGFYQETQYF. For the CDR3, the DNA is TGTGCCAGCAGCTTACTAGCGGGGTTTTACCAAGAGACCCAGTACTTC.

In the case of this clone: Germline and junction disagree at one end, which may indicate a read error. The V and J genes are TRBV6-1 and TRBJ2-1; the match to TRBD1 covers 7 bases. The CDR3 consists of 15 residues. CDR1 and CDR2 from the germline V gene are MNHNS and SASEGT. This chain's CDR3 is CASREDRDSYNEQFF. As DNA, the CDR3 is TGTGCCAGCAGGGAAGACAGGGACTCCTACAATGAGCAGTTCTTC.

This chain connects TRBV3-1 (or the pseudogene TRBV3-2) to TRBJ2-1; 13 nucleotides line up with TRBD2. Germline V gene data show CDR1 as LGHDT and CDR2 as YNNKEL (reference sequence). J was trimmed by 8 bases and V by 2 bases; bases with no gene match: 3. The CDR3 length is 15 residues. CDR3 sequence reads: CASSQPGLAGYEQFF. The CDR3, as DNA: TGTGCCAGCAGCCAACCGGGACTAGCGGGGTATGAGCAGTTCTTC.

This clone was found a few times. V usage is TRBV7-9 and J usage is TRBJ1-5; D remains unclear. Per the germline V gene, CDR1 is SEHNR and CDR2 is FQNEAQ (reference sequence). Deletions cut 4 bases from V and 0 bases from J, with 7 bases between. The CDR3 length is 14 residues. CDR3 nucleotide sequence: TGTGCCAGCAGCTATCAGAATAGCAATCAGCCCCAGCATTTT. Translating it yields CASSYQNSNQPQHF.

The table lists this clone with a count of one. The genes are TRBV6-5 and TRBJ1-1, with D perhaps TRBD1 (5 bases). CDR1 and CDR2 (germline): MNHEY, SVGAGI. Trimming took off 8 bases at V and 5 bases at J, with 18 bases between the two ends. This CDR3 spans 14 amino acids. The CDR3 coding sequence is TGTGCCAGCCACCGGGGGGTTTCGGGAACTGAAGCTTTCTTT. This encodes CASHRGVSGTEAFF.

The chain is built from TRBV4-2 and TRBJ2-3, with TRBD2 matching over 8 bases. The CDR3 loop spans 16 amino acids. V shed 2 bases and J 2 bases; nucleotides not matched to a gene: 6. Per the germline V gene, CDR1 is LGHNA and CDR2 is YNFKEQ. The CDR3: CASSQTGGPPTDTQYF. The CDR3 DNA is TGTGCCAGCAGCCAAACGGGGGGGCCCCCCACAGATACGCAGTATTTT.

V is TRBV5-1 and J is TRBJ2-7; 9 nucleotides match TRBD1. Germline V CDR1 and CDR2: SGHRS, YFSETQ. This CDR3 has 15 amino acids. With V trimmed by 3 bases and J by 2 bases, 6 bases remained unmatched. CDR3: CASSWGTGFAYEQYF. The CDR3 bases are TGCGCCAGCAGCTGGGGGACAGGGTTCGCCTACGAGCAGTACTTC.

The gene calls are TRBV19 and TRBJ1-5, with D hard to call. The ends were cut back, 9 bases at V and 5 bases at J, with 11 bases in the middle. The length of the CDR3 is 12 residues. Germline V CDR1 and CDR2: LNHDA, SQIVND (reference sequence). CDR3 protein: CASHTRDQPQHF. The CDR3 DNA is TGTGCCAGCCACACGAGGGATCAGCCCCAGCATTTT.

On this clone itself: This sample includes further DNA sequences coding for the same CDR3. V gene TRBV29-1 combines with J gene TRBJ1-1; D ambiguous. The CDR3 is made up of 11 amino acids. V lost 4 bases to trimming and J lost 4 bases, with 7 bases between them. The germline gives CDR1 SQVTM, CDR2 ANQGSEA. The CDR3 nucleotides are TGCAGCGTTGTTAGATCCACTGAAGCTTTCTTT. Translation: CSVVRSTEAFF.

On this clone itself: The sample holds other DNA sequences that translate to the same CDR3. This chain joins TRBV3-1 (or the pseudogene TRBV3-2) and TRBJ1-1, with 9 bases lining up with TRBD1. The CDR3 has 13 residues. Germline V lookup: CDR1 LGHDT, CDR2 YNNKEL (reference sequence). Unmatched junction bases numbered 1, after V lost 3 bases and J lost 5 bases. The CDR3 sequence is CASSQDRGTEAFF. CDR3 sequence (DNA): TGTGCCAGCAGCCAGGACAGGGGAACTGAAGCTTTCTTT.

The chain employs TRBV7-9 and TRBJ2-1; 12 positions match TRBD2. The germline gives CDR1 SEHNR, CDR2 FQNEAQ (reference sequence). V dropped 2 bases and J dropped 6; count of bases not matched to a gene: 5. This CDR3 has 16 amino acids. CDR3 sequence (DNA): TGTGCCAGCAGCTTAATCACTAGCGGGGGGATCAATGAGCAGTTCTTC. Amino acid sequence: CASSLITSGGINEQFF. Combining the CDR3 with reference TRBV7-9 and TRBJ2-1 gives the whole variable domain DTGVSQNPRHKITKRGQNVTFRCDPISEHNRLYWYRQTLGQGPEFLTYFQNEAQLEKSRLLSDRFSAERPKGSFSTLEIQRTEQGDSAMYLCASSLITSGGINEQFFGPGTRLTVL.

This clone was seen a few times. The V and J genes are TRBV3-1 (or the pseudogene TRBV3-2) and TRBJ1-6; D is unclear. CDR3 length: 18 residues. Germline lookup yields CDR1 LGHDT and CDR2 YNNKEL (reference sequence). V lost 1 base and J 10 bases, leaving 23 bases between the germline ends. This CDR3 is CASSQGYLVAGSGSPLHF. The CDR3 nucleotides read TGTGCCAGCAGCCAAGGCTACCTTGTTGCGGGATCGGGGTCACCCCTCCACTTT.

The gene calls are TRBV19 and TRBJ2-6; D might be TRBD2 (5 bases). The V end lost 7 bases, the J end lost 0 bases, and 13 bases lay between the germline ends. The CDR3 loop spans 16 amino acids. Looked up from germline, CDR1 is LNHDA and CDR2 is SQIVND (reference sequence). CDR3 nucleotide sequence: TGTGCCAGTACCCGGGAAATAAGCTCTGGGGCCAACGTCCTGACTTTC. The encoded protein is CASTREISSGANVLTF.